The 15 T cell receptor beta chains reported below all come from one sample, sequenced in a study of T cells after yellow fever vaccination. TCRdb re-analysed the 5' RACE reads in MiXCR, keeping a single row per CDR3 protein. The table lists a few hundred thousand distinct CDR3 sequences, less than 9% of them singletons. The input for sequencing was CD4+ T cells sorted from PBMCs, taken 15 days after the yellow fever booster vaccination. The receptor source for this set is a man aged 25 to 40 who received the YFV17D yellow fever vaccine.

The chain employs TRBV10-3 and TRBJ1-5, with D uncertain. The CDR3 totals 13 residues. CDR1 ENHRY and CDR2 SYGVKD come from the germline V gene. Trimming shortened V by 10 bases and J by 1 base, and 11 bases separated the two germline ends. CDR3 amino acids: CANGHGSNQPQHF. CDR3 sequence (DNA): TGTGCCAACGGTCACGGAAGCAATCAGCCCCAGCATTTT.

This chain joins TRBV7-2 and TRBJ2-1, with D possibly being TRBD2 (6 bases). CDR3 length: 17 amino acids. V was shortened by 3 bases and J by 7 bases, with 22 bases between the two germline ends. Germline CDR1 and CDR2: SGHTA and FQGNSA. CDR3 sequence: CASSFFLALTPGNEQFF. For the CDR3, the DNA is TGTGCCAGCAGCTTCTTCCTAGCGTTAACCCCTGGGAATGAGCAGTTCTTC.

At least ten counts were recorded for this clonotype. V usage is TRBV29-1 and J usage is TRBJ2-7, with 9 bases matching TRBD1. Trimming took 8 bases from V and 3 from J; bases not matched to a gene: 8. The germline CDR1 and CDR2 sequences are SQVTM and ANQGSEA. CDR3 length equals 13 residues. CDR3 in amino acids: CSTSGQGDYEQYF. DNA for the CDR3: TGCAGCACCTCGGGACAGGGAGACTACGAGCAGTACTTC.

The J gene is TRBJ2-7, the V gene TRBV7-2; 8 bases agree with TRBD2. This CDR3 comprises 15 residues. The germline V gene has CDR1 SGHTA and CDR2 FQGNSA. V lost 4 bases and J lost 6; bases outside the gene matches: 11. CDR3 amino acids: CASSSGSGSNLEQYF. DNA of the CDR3: TGTGCCAGCAGCTCAGGAAGCGGGAGCAACCTCGAGCAGTACTTC.

This clonotype appeared a few times. This chain connects TRBV7-2 to TRBJ2-1; perhaps TRBD2 as D (6 bases). With 2 bases removed from V and 5 bases from J, the gap between germline ends came to 13 bases. CDR1 and CDR2 (germline): SGHTA, FQGNSA. This CDR3 has 15 amino acids. CDR3 amino acids: CASSLKGGEHNEQFF. Written as DNA, the CDR3 is TGTGCCAGCAGCTTAAAAGGAGGGGAGCACAATGAGCAGTTCTTC.

This clonotype has a count of ten or more. The gene calls are TRBV5-5 and TRBJ1-5; TRBD1 matches at 7 bases. The germline gives CDR1 SGHKS, CDR2 YYEKEE (reference sequence). The junction had 9 bases not matched to a gene; V was cut back by 5 bases and J by 7 bases. The CDR3 spans 14 residues. In DNA form, the CDR3 reads TGTGCCAGCAGTCCTGACAGGGTGGACCAGCCCCAGCATTTT. Translated, it gives CASSPDRVDQPQHF.

The DNA of the CDR3 is TGTGCCAGTATCAGAGGGACTAGCGGGGGCGGTGAGCAGTTCTTC. Translating it yields CASIRGTSGGGEQFF. This chain connects TRBV19 to TRBJ2-1; 14 bases line up with TRBD2. The germline V gene encodes CDR1 LNHDA and CDR2 SQIVND (reference sequence). V trimming: 7 bases; J trimming: 9 bases; junction bases outside the gene matches: 8. The CDR3 is made up of 15 amino acids.

This clonotype was seen only a few times. V and J are TRBV18 and TRBJ2-1, with D unresolved. Trimming took off 0 bases at V and 6 bases at J, with 6 bases between the two ends. The CDR3 is 13 residues long. The V gene's germline CDR1 is KGHSH and CDR2 LQKENI. The CDR3 sequence: CASSPPTINEQFF. As DNA, the CDR3 is TGTGCCAGCTCACCACCAACCATCAATGAGCAGTTCTTC.

This clonotype has only a few counts. V gene TRBV18 combines with J gene TRBJ2-7; the D is unclear. CDR3 length: 12 residues. V lost 0 bases to trimming and J lost 9 bases, with 9 bases between them. Germline loops: CDR1 KGHSH, CDR2 LQKENI. CDR3 residues: CASSPPMGWQYF. In DNA, the CDR3 is TGTGCCAGCTCACCACCCATGGGATGGCAGTACTTC.

The chain has TRBV5-6 and TRBJ2-3; D tentatively fits TRBD1 or TRBD2 (5 bases each). CDR3 length: 15 residues. Trimming stripped 6 bases from V and 0 bases from J, with 14 bases between. CDR1 is SGHDT and CDR2 is YYEEEE in the germline V gene. The CDR3 DNA reads as TGTGCCAGCACCCGGGACCGTGCTAGCACAGATACGCAGTATTTT. Its translation is CASTRDRASTDTQYF.

In this sample, this clonotype turned up a few times. V gene TRBV12-3 or TRBV12-4 combines with J gene TRBJ2-5; 7 nucleotides agree with TRBD2. The J segment lost 0 bases and the V segment lost 3 bases, leaving 4 bases of the junction unmatched. The CDR3 runs 15 residues. In DNA form, the CDR3 reads TGTGCCAGCAGTTTTAGCGGGTGGTACCAAGAGACCCAGTACTTC. Encoded protein: CASSFSGWYQETQYF.

This clonotype turned up a few times. The gene calls are TRBV12-3 or TRBV12-4 and TRBJ1-1; D not certain. Trimming took off 3 bases at V and 5 bases at J, with 7 bases between the two ends. The CDR3 runs 12 residues. In nucleotides, the CDR3 is TGTGCCAGCAGTTTTCTTCGGACTGAAGCTTTCTTT. Translating gives CASSFLRTEAFF.

This clonotype has only a few counts. The rearrangement uses TRBV20-1 and TRBJ2-7, with D unresolved. Germline CDR1 DFQATT, CDR2 SNEGSKA (reference sequence). This CDR3 region has 12 residues. Deletions cut 3 bases from V and 3 bases from J, with 9 bases between. The CDR3 sequence is CSASSQIYEQYF. In DNA form, the CDR3 reads TGCAGTGCTAGTAGTCAGATCTACGAGCAGTACTTC.

V usage is TRBV5-4 and J usage is TRBJ2-7; D is unclear. This CDR3 comprises 13 residues. V lost 4 bases to trimming and J lost 1 base, with 9 bases between them. Germline loops: CDR1 SGHNT, CDR2 YYREEE (reference sequence). The chain's CDR3 is CASSEKISYEQYF. The CDR3 DNA follows: TGTGCCAGCAGCGAAAAAATATCCTACGAGCAGTACTTC.

This clonotype was counted many times. This CDR3 reads CASGSVRTGGENIQYF. The DNA of the CDR3 is TGTGCCAGCGGATCCGTACGGACTGGCGGCGAAAACATTCAGTACTTC. The chain joins TRBV7-9 to TRBJ2-4, with D maybe TRBD2 (5 bases). Trimming removed 8 bases at V and 5 bases at J, with 22 bases between. Germline V gene lookup returns CDR1 SEHNR and CDR2 FQNEAQ (reference sequence). The CDR3 extends over 16 amino acids.